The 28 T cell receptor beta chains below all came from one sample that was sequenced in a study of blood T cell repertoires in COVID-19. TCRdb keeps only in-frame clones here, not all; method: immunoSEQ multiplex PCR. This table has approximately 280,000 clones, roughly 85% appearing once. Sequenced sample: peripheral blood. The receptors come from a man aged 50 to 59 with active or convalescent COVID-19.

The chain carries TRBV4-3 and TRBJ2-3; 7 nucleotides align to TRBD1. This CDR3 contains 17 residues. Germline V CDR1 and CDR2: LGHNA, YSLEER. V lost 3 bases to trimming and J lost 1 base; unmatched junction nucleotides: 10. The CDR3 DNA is TGCGCCAGCAGCCAGCAACAAACAGGGGTTGGCACAGATACGCAGTATTTT. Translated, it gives CASSQQQTGVGTDTQYF.

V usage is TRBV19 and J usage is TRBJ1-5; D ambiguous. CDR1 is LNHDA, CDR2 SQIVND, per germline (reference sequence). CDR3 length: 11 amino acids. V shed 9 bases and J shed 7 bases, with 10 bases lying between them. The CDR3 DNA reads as TGTGCCAGCGGGGAGCGGCAGCCCCAGCATTTT. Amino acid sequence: CASGERQPQHF. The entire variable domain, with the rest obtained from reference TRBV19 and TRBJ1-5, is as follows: DGGITQSPKYLFRKEGQNVTLSCEQNLNHDAMYWYRQDPGQGLRLIYYSQIVNDFQKGDIAEGYSVSREKKESFPLTVTSAQKNPTAFYLCASGERQPQHFGDGTRLSIL.

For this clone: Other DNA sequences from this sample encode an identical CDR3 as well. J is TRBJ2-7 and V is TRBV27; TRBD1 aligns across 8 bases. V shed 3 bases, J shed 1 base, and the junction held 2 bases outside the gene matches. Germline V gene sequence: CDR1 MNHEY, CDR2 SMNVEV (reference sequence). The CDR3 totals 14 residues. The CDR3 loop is CASSFGQGSYEQYF. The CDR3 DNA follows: TGTGCCAGCAGTTTCGGACAGGGATCCTACGAGCAGTACTTC.

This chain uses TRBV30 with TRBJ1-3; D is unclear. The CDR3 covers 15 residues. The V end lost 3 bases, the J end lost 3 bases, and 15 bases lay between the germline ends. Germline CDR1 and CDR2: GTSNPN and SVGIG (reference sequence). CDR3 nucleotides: TGTGCCTGGAGAGCCTTCAGGCTGGGTGGAAACACCATATATTTT. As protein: CAWRAFRLGGNTIYF.

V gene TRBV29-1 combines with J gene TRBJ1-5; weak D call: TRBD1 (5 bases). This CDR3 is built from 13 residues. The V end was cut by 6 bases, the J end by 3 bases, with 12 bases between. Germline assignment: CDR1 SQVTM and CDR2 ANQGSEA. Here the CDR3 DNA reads TGCAGCGTGGCCCAACAGGTCAATCAGCCCCAGCATTTT. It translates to CSVAQQVNQPQHF.

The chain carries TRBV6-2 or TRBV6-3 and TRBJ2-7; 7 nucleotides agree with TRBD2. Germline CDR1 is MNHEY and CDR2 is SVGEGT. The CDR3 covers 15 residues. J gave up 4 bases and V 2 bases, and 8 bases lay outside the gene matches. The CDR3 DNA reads TGTGCCAGCAGTTACAGTCGACTAGCCCAATACGAGCAGTACTTC. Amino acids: CASSYSRLAQYEQYF.

The chain's CDR3 is CASSVGASGSGTDTQYF. CDR3 sequence (DNA): TGTGCCAGCAGCGTAGGAGCTAGCGGGAGCGGCACAGATACGCAGTATTTT. This chain connects TRBV9 to TRBJ2-3; 10 bases fit TRBD2. Unmatched junction bases numbered 5, after V lost 0 bases and J lost 1 base. Looked up from germline, CDR1 is SGDLS and CDR2 is YYNGEE. The CDR3 sequence is 17 residues long.

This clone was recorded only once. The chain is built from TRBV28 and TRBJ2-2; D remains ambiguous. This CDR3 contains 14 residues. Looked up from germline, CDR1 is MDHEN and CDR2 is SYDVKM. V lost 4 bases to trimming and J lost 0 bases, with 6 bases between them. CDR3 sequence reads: CASSSVPNTGELFF. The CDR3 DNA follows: TGTGCCAGCAGTTCAGTGCCGAACACCGGGGAGCTGTTTTTT.

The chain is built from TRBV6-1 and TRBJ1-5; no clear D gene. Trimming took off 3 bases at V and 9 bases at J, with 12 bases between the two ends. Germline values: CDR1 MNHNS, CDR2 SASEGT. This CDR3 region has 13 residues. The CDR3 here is CASSEEVPSPQHF. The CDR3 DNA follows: TGTGCCAGCAGTGAGGAGGTACCTTCGCCCCAGCATTTT.

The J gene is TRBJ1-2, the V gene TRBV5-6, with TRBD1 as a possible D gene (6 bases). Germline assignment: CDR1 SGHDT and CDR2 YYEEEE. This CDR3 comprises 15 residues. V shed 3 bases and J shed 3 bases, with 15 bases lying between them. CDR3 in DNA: TGTGCCAGCAGCTCCCGATCGGGGGGCCACTATGGCTACACCTTC. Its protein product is CASSSRSGGHYGYTF.

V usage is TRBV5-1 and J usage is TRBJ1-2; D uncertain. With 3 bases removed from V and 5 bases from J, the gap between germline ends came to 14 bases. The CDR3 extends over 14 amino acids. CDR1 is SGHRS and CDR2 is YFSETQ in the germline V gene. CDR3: CASSSPTQMYGYTF. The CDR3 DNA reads TGCGCCAGCAGCTCCCCGACACAGATGTATGGCTACACCTTC.

The CDR3 DNA sequence: TGTGCCAGCAGTTTTACGACAGGGGCGGGCTCCTACGAGCAGTACTTC. Residues: CASSFTTGAGSYEQYF. The chain carries TRBV6-6 and TRBJ2-7; 8 bases map to TRBD1. Per the germline V gene, CDR1 is MNHNY and CDR2 is SVGAGI (reference sequence). V was pared by 4 bases and J by 0 bases, with 8 bases of the junction left unmatched. CDR3 length equals 16 residues.

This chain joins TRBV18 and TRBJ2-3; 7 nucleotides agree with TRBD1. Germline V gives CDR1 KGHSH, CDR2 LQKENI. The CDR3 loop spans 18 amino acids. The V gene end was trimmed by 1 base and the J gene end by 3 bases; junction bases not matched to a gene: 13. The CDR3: CASSPRYGTDSRTDTQYF. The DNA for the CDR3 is TGTGCCAGCTCACCACGGTATGGGACAGATAGTCGAACAGATACGCAGTATTTT.

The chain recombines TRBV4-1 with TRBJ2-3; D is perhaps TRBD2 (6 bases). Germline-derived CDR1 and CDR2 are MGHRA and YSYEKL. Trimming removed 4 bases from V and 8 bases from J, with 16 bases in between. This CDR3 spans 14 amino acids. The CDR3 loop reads CASSPPSSVSTQYF. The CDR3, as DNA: TGCGCCAGCAGCCCCCCCTCTAGCGTCAGTACGCAGTATTTT.

In DNA form, the CDR3 reads TGTGCCAGCAGCCGCGGTTCGGCTGTTGGGAGAAATGAAAAACTGTTTTTT. The encoded protein is CASSRGSAVGRNEKLFF. The V gene is TRBV7-9, the J gene TRBJ1-4; D remains unclear. V was pared by 5 bases and J by 5 bases, with 21 bases between. The CDR3 consists of 17 residues. Germline V gene lookup returns CDR1 SEHNR and CDR2 FQNEAQ (reference sequence).

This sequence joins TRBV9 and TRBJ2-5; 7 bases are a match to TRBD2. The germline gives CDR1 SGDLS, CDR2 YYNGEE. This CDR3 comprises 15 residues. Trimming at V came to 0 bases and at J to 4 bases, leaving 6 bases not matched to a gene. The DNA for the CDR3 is TGTGCCAGCAGCGTAGGCACTAGCGTCGGAGAGACCCAGTACTTC. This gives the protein CASSVGTSVGETQYF.

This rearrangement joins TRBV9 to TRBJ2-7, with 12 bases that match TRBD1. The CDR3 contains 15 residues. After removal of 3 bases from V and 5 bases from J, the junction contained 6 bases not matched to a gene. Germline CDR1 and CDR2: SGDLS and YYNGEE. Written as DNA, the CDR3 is TGTGCCAGCAGCGAGCGTGGGACAGGGGGCGACGAGCAGTACTTC. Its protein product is CASSERGTGGDEQYF.

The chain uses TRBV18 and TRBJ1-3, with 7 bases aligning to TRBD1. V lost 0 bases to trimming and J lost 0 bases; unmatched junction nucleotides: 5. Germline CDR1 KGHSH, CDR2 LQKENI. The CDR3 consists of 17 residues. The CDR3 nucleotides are TGTGCCAGCTCACCACCGGGACAGTTGATCTCTGGAAACACCATATATTTT. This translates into CASSPPGQLISGNTIYF.

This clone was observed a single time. The CDR3 coding sequence is TGTGCCAGCAGTTTCAGACTAGCGGGATTCTCCTACAATGAGCAGTTCTTC. Its translation is CASSFRLAGFSYNEQFF. This chain links TRBV27 with TRBJ2-1; 11 positions agree with TRBD2. CDR1 and CDR2 (germline): MNHEY, SMNVEV (reference sequence). Unmatched junction bases numbered 4, after V lost 3 bases and J lost 0 bases. CDR3 length: 17 residues.

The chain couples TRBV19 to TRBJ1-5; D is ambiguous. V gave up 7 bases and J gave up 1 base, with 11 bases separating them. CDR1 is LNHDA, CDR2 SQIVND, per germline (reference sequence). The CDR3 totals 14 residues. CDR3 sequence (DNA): TGTGCCAGTACGGCAGGCCTCAGCAATCAGCCCCAGCATTTT. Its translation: CASTAGLSNQPQHF.

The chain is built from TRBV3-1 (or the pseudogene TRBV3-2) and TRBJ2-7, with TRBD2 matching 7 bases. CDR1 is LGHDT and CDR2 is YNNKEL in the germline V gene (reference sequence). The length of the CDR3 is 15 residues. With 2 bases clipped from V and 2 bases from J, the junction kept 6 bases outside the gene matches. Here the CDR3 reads CASSQTGGGPYEQYF. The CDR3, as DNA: TGTGCCAGCAGCCAAACGGGAGGAGGCCCCTACGAGCAGTACTTC.

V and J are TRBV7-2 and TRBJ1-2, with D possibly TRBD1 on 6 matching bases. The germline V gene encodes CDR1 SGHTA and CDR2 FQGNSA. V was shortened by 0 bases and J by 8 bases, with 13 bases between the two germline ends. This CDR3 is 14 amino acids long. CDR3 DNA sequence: TGTGCCAGCAGCTTAGCCCGAACAGGGCGCGGCTACACCTTC. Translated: CASSLARTGRGYTF.

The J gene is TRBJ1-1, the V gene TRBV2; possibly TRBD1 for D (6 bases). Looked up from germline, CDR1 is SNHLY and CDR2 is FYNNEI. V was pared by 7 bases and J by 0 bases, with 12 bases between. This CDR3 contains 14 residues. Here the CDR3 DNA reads TGTGCCAGCAATACCGGACAGATGAACACTGAAGCTTTCTTT. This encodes CASNTGQMNTEAFF. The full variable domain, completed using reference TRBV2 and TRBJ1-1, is EPEVTQTPSHQVTQMGQEVILRCVPISNHLYFYWYRQILGQKVEFLVSFYNNEISEKSEIFDDQFSVERPDGSNFTLKIRSTKLEDSAMYFCASNTGQMNTEAFFGQGTRLTVV.

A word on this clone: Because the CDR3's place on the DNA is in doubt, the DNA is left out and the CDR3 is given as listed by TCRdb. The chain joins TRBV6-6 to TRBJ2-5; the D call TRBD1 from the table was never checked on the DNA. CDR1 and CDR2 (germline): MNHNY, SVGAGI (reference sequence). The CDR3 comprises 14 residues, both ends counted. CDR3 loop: CASSTSLRGETQYF.

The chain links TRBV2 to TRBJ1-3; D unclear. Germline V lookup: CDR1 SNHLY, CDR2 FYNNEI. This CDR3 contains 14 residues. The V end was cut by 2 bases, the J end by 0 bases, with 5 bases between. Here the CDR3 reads CASSEQISGNTIYF. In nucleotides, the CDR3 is TGTGCCAGCAGTGAACAGATCTCTGGAAACACCATATATTTT.

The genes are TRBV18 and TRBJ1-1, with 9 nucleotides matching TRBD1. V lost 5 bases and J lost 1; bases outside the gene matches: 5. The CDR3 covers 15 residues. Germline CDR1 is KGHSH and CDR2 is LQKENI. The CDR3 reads CASSVQQGANTEAFF. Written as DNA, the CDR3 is TGTGCCAGCTCAGTGCAACAGGGGGCGAACACTGAAGCTTTCTTT.

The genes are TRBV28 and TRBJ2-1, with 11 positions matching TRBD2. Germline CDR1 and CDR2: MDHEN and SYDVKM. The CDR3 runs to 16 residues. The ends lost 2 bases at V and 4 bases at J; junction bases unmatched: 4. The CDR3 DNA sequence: TGTGCCAGCAGTTTAGGCGGGACTAGCGGATACAATGAGCAGTTCTTC. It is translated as CASSLGGTSGYNEQFF.

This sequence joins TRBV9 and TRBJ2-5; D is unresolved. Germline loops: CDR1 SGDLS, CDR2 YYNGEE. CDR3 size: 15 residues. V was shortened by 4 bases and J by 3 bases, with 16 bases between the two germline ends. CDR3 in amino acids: CASSPHSVGEETQYF. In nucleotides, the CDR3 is TGTGCCAGCAGCCCCCACAGTGTAGGTGAAGAGACCCAGTACTTC.